Listed below are T cell receptor beta chains from one sample, sequenced in a study of shared clonotypes between healthy human individuals. Profiling relied on immunoSEQ multiplex PCR, and the TCRdb table lists in-frame clones only, not all of them. The table records 450,000 to 600,000 clones, 79% of them present only once. The sample was PBMCs. These receptors all come from a woman aged 40-49 years in good health. Some clones in this sample may be carry-over from other donors' samples. Each CDR3 is given with its conserved first and last residue. Fields, in order: D gene, clone size, V gene, J gene, CDR3 DNA, CDR3 protein. The D gene is left open where the match is weak. Rows may omit the clone size; those that give it use once, few, many or a size class.

TRBD1	NA	TRBV27	TRBJ2-1	TGTGCCACAGACAGGGCCCCTTACAATGAGCAGTTCTTC	CATDRAPYNEQFF
NA	once	TRBV27	TRBJ1-2	TGTGCCAGCAGCCCCTATCCGGGGGACTATGGCTACACCTTC	CASSPYPGDYGYTF
NA	NA	TRBV19	TRBJ1-5	TGTGCCAGTAGTACGCGACAGAGGGACAATCAGCCCCAGCATTTT	CASSTRQRDNQPQHF
NA	NA	TRBV7-9	TRBJ2-1	TGTGCCAGCAGTCCCCGTGAAGAGCCCTACAATGAGCAGTTCTTC	CASSPREEPYNEQFF
NA	few	TRBV7-9	TRBJ1-5	TGTGCCAGCAGTAGCTCCGGGGGGGTCCAGCATTTT	CASSSSGGVQHF
TRBD2	NA	TRBV18	TRBJ2-1	TGTGCCAGCTCACAAGGACTAGCGGGGGGGTATGAGCAGTTCTTC	CASSQGLAGGYEQFF
NA	NA	TRBV15	TRBJ2-1	TGTGCCACCAGCAGAGAAAGGCAGCAGAACAATGAGCAGTTCTTC	CATSRERQQNNEQFF
TRBD2	NA	TRBV4-1	TRBJ2-2	TGCGCCAGCAGCCAGGGACTAGCGGGGAACACCGGGGAGCTGTTTTTT	CASSQGLAGNTGELFF
NA	NA	TRBV19	TRBJ2-2	TGTGCCAGTAGTATTCACAAGACCGGGGAGCTGTTTTTT	CASSIHKTGELFF
TRBD2	few	TRBV27	TRBJ2-3	TGTGCCAGCAGTTCGCCAAGACTAGCGGGGACAGATACGCAGTATTTT	CASSSPRLAGTDTQYF
NA	NA	TRBV15	TRBJ1-3	TGTGCCACCAGCAGGTCTGGGGGAGAGAACACCATATATTTT	CATSRSGGENTIYF
TRBD1	NA	TRBV5-1	TRBJ2-2	TGCGCCAGCAGCTTGGATCAGGGGGCACTATCCGGGGAGCTGTTTTTT	CASSLDQGALSGELFF
TRBD2	NA	TRBV6-1	TRBJ2-5	TGTGCCAGTTTGACTAGCGGGGGGGGTGGAGAGACCCAGTACTTC	CASLTSGGGGETQYF